The 29 T cell receptor beta chains in this list originate from one sample, sequenced in a study of T-cell reconstitution after alpha-beta-depleted transplantation in children (dated by TCRdb to about 2016). Libraries were built with PCR. Sequencing instrument: Illumina HiSeq 2500. Molecular barcoding was employed in the preparation of TCR libraries, with unique molecular identifiers being used to normalize TCRbeta repertoire quantification. The public reads were reprocessed in TCRdb via fastp at Q25 and MiXCR, keeping in-frame beta chains. Rows are unified per CDR3 protein, each entry keeping the most common DNA and genes. For this sample there are about 170,000 distinct CDR3 sequences; approximately 12% appear just once. The biggest ten clones account for approximately 13% of the sample. The sample's treatment or condition label, in plain terms: allogeneic hematopoietic cell transplantation with graft depleted of TCRalphabeta T cells and CD19 B cells.

This specimen was PBMCs, taken before TCRalphabeta/CD19-depleted stem cell transplant. These receptors all come from a boy under 10 years old with acute myeloid leukemia, due to receive a stem cell transplant.

This clonotype was seen many times. This chain joins TRBV20-1 and TRBJ2-3; 7 bases are shared with TRBD2. This CDR3 region has 15 residues. The J segment lost 4 bases and the V segment lost 1 base, leaving 8 bases of the junction unmatched. Germline-derived CDR1 and CDR2 are DFQATT and SNEGSKA (reference sequence). This chain's CDR3 is CSARVRGDLADTQYF. CDR3 nucleotides: TGCAGTGCTAGAGTACGGGGGGATCTCGCAGATACGCAGTATTTT.

This clonotype has ten or more counts. The rearrangement joins TRBV20-1 to TRBJ1-2; D gene unclear. CDR1 is DFQATT and CDR2 is SNEGSKA in the germline V gene (reference sequence). V lost 2 bases and J lost 8, with 12 bases in between. The CDR3 contains 12 residues. The CDR3 DNA is TGCAGTGCTAGACCCGGCGTGGGAGGCTACACCTTC. Translation: CSARPGVGGYTF.

This clonotype was picked up many times. This chain connects TRBV7-3 to TRBJ2-3; D not certain. The CDR3 is 13 amino acids. V lost 1 base and J lost 2, with 4 bases in between. Germline V gives CDR1 SGHTA, CDR2 FQGTGA. The CDR3 nucleotides read TGTGCCAGCAGCTTAAGGCCCACAGATACGCAGTATTTT. Translated, it gives CASSLRPTDTQYF. Using reference TRBV7-3 and TRBJ2-3 for the parts outside the CDR3, the full variable domain is GAGVSQTPSNKVTEKGKYVELRCDPISGHTALYWYRQSLGQGPEFLIYFQGTGAADDSGLPNDRFFAVRPEGSVSTLKIQRTERGDSAVYLCASSLRPTDTQYFGPGTRLTVL.

Many counts were recorded for this clonotype. V and J are TRBV5-1 and TRBJ1-2; D is perhaps TRBD1 (6 bases). The germline V and J ends were trimmed by 3 bases and 2 bases, with 14 bases remaining between them. Germline CDR1 and CDR2: SGHRS and YFSETQ. The CDR3 sequence is 15 residues long. In nucleotides, the CDR3 is TGCGCCAGCAGCTCGGAACCGGGACACAACTATGGCTACACCTTC. It yields the protein CASSSEPGHNYGYTF.

There are many counts of this clonotype. The chain employs TRBV20-1 and TRBJ2-4; TRBD2 aligns across 14 bases. Trimming at V came to 6 bases and at J to 2 bases, leaving 9 bases not matched to a gene. Germline CDR1 and CDR2: DFQATT and SNEGSKA (reference sequence). The CDR3 is 17 residues long. In DNA form, the CDR3 reads TGCAGTGCCCACCCGGGACTAGCGGGAGTGTCCAAAAACATTCAGTACTTC. Protein: CSAHPGLAGVSKNIQYF.

This clonotype appeared many times. This chain connects TRBV29-1 to TRBJ2-7; D perhaps matches TRBD1 (5 bases). This CDR3 region has 14 residues. The V gene's germline CDR1 is SQVTM and CDR2 ANQGSEA. Between the trimmed V and J ends, which lost 5 bases and 4 bases, there was a span of 18 bases. The CDR3 is CSVMSSDRLYEQYF. In DNA form, the CDR3 reads TGCAGCGTTATGTCTTCCGACAGACTTTACGAGCAGTACTTC.

This clonotype occurred many times. The gene calls are TRBV11-2 and TRBJ2-1, with 8 positions matching TRBD1. The CDR3 totals 14 residues. Per the germline V gene, CDR1 is SGHAT and CDR2 is FQNNGV. V shed 5 bases and J 9 bases; nucleotides not matched to a gene: 9. CDR3 in DNA: TGTGCCAGCAGCCCAGGACAGGGTGGAAGTGAGCAGTTCTTC. Translating gives CASSPGQGGSEQFF. Full variable domain (remainder filled in from reference TRBV11-2 and TRBJ2-1): EAGVAQSPRYKIIEKRQSVAFWCNPISGHATLYWYQQILGQGPKLLIQFQNNGVVDDSQLPKDRFSAERLKGVDSTLKIQPAKLEDSAVYLCASSPGQGGSEQFFGPGTRLTVL.

This clonotype was observed at least ten times. This chain connects TRBV6-2 or TRBV6-3 to TRBJ1-1, with 10 bases aligning to TRBD1. The germline gives CDR1 MNHEY, CDR2 SVGEGT. CDR3 length equals 18 residues. V shed 8 bases, J shed 1 base, and the junction held 16 bases outside the gene matches. The CDR3 spells CASSIPSGTGAPNTEAFF. DNA of the CDR3: TGTGCCAGCTCTATCCCCTCCGGGACAGGGGCGCCGAACACTGAAGCTTTCTTT.

This clonotype was picked up many times. This chain joins TRBV7-9 and TRBJ1-2; D gene unclear. The CDR3 totals 14 residues. Looked up from germline, CDR1 is SEHNR and CDR2 is FQNEAQ (reference sequence). Trimming pared 5 bases from V and 6 bases from J, leaving 16 bases between. The CDR3, as DNA: TGTGCCAGCAGCCCGTCGATGAGGCCAGATGGCTACACCTTC. It specifies CASSPSMRPDGYTF.

This clonotype was counted many times. The chain recombines TRBV6-1 with TRBJ2-1; D may be TRBD1 (5 bases). The germline V gene encodes CDR1 MNHNS and CDR2 SASEGT. The CDR3 has 15 amino acids. Trimming pared 6 bases from V and 4 bases from J, leaving 16 bases between. The CDR3 nucleotides read TGTGCCAGCAGAACCCGATGGACACAGTACAATGAGCAGTTCTTC. As protein: CASRTRWTQYNEQFF.

This clonotype has at least ten counts. The rearrangement uses TRBV5-1 and TRBJ2-5; D ambiguous. Trimming took 1 base from V and 3 from J, leaving 13 bases between them. Per germline, CDR1 SGHRS and CDR2 YFSETQ. The CDR3 has 15 residues. This CDR3 is CASSLSSLSEETQYF. The CDR3 DNA follows: TGCGCCAGCAGCTTGTCCAGCCTGTCAGAAGAGACCCAGTACTTC.

This clonotype came up many times. Its ends do not fully match the called genes, so a read error is possible. The V and J genes are TRBV14 and TRBJ2-1; D is unclear. This CDR3 spans 15 amino acids. Germline lookup yields CDR1 SGHDN and CDR2 FVKESK. This chain's CDR3 is CASSRMNLVENEQFF. CDR3 sequence (DNA): TGTGCCAGCAGCCGCATGAATTTGGTGGAGAATGAACAGTTCTTC.

This clonotype has at least ten counts. The chain carries TRBV6-1 and TRBJ2-1, with 9 bases matching TRBD1. V shed 6 bases, J shed 0 bases, and the junction held 6 bases outside the gene matches. Per the germline V gene, CDR1 is MNHNS and CDR2 is SASEGT. The CDR3 totals 16 residues. The CDR3 bases are TGTGCCAGCAGCCGGGACAGGGTTAGCTCCTACAATGAGCAGTTCTTC. It specifies CASSRDRVSSYNEQFF.

This clonotype was detected ten times or more. The chain carries TRBV6-5 and TRBJ2-6, with D uncertain. Deletions cut 3 bases from V and 0 bases from J, with 6 bases between. Germline V CDR1 and CDR2: MNHEY, SVGAGI. The CDR3 extends over 15 amino acids. CDR3 sequence: CASSYQYSGANVLTF. Written as DNA, the CDR3 is TGTGCCAGCAGTTATCAGTACTCTGGGGCCAACGTCCTGACTTTC.

This clonotype was seen repeatedly, ten times or more. This chain links TRBV20-1 with TRBJ1-2; possible D gene TRBD1, 5 bases. Germline V gives CDR1 DFQATT, CDR2 SNEGSKA (reference sequence). The CDR3 totals 14 residues. With 1 base removed from V and 4 bases from J, the gap between germline ends came to 13 bases. This CDR3 reads CSARGAGDRYGYTF. For the CDR3, the DNA is TGCAGTGCTAGAGGGGCGGGGGACCGCTATGGCTACACCTTC.

For the CDR3, the DNA is TGCAGTGCTAGAATCCCTAACGGGGGGGCCGAAAACATTCAGTACTTC. Protein product: CSARIPNGGAENIQYF. This rearrangement joins TRBV20-1 to TRBJ2-4; 8 bases line up with TRBD2. The germline CDR1 and CDR2 sequences are DFQATT and SNEGSKA (reference sequence). The CDR3 covers 16 residues. Germline trimming cut 2 bases from V and 5 bases from J; bases unmatched to any gene: 11.

Ten or more counts support this clonotype. The chain combines TRBV15 with TRBJ1-2; D call uncertain. The germline V gene encodes CDR1 LNHNV and CDR2 YYDKDF (reference sequence). With 1 base removed from V and 1 base from J, the gap between germline ends came to 13 bases. The CDR3 totals 16 residues. CDR3 residues: CATSRVEGWSNYGYTF. The CDR3 bases are TGTGCCACCAGCAGAGTTGAGGGCTGGAGTAACTATGGCTACACCTTC.

There are many counts of this clonotype. As DNA, the CDR3 is TGTGCCATCACTCAAGGGGGTGAGCAGTTCTTC. Amino acids: CAITQGGEQFF. The gene calls are TRBV10-3 and TRBJ2-1; perhaps TRBD1 as D (6 bases). Germline CDR1 ENHRY, CDR2 SYGVKD. Trimming shortened V by 7 bases and J by 9 bases, and 10 bases separated the two germline ends. The CDR3 is 11 residues long.

This clonotype was observed at least ten times. V gene TRBV9 combines with J gene TRBJ2-2, with D possibly called TRBD1 or TRBD2 (5 bases each). The germline V and J ends were trimmed by 4 bases and 1 base, with 14 bases remaining between them. In germline, CDR1 is SGDLS, CDR2 YYNGEE. The CDR3 totals 16 residues. The CDR3 region is CASSSHPGRNTGELFF. CDR3 bases: TGTGCCAGCAGCTCACACCCGGGACGGAACACCGGGGAGCTGTTTTTT.

This clonotype was seen ten or more times. V usage is TRBV5-1 and J usage is TRBJ2-2; TRBD1 aligns across 11 bases. The V gene end was trimmed by 3 bases and the J gene end by 3 bases; junction bases not matched to a gene: 4. The germline V gene encodes CDR1 SGHRS and CDR2 YFSETQ. The CDR3 covers 16 residues. CDR3 residues: CASSSGQGAYTGELFF. CDR3 coding DNA: TGCGCCAGCAGCTCCGGACAGGGGGCGTACACCGGGGAGCTGTTTTTT.

Many counts were recorded for this clonotype. This rearrangement joins TRBV5-1 to TRBJ2-3; D gene uncertain. Germline lookup yields CDR1 SGHRS and CDR2 YFSETQ. This CDR3 is 17 amino acids long. V lost 5 bases, J lost 1 base, and 20 bases lay in between. CDR3 protein: CASRAQPALSGTDTQYF. Here the CDR3 DNA reads TGCGCCAGCAGGGCCCAACCCGCACTGTCTGGCACAGATACGCAGTATTTT.

Many counts were recorded for this clonotype. V and J are TRBV5-1 and TRBJ2-2; maybe TRBD1 (6 bases). Germline values: CDR1 SGHRS, CDR2 YFSETQ. This CDR3 spans 14 amino acids. The V end was cut by 3 bases, the J end by 5 bases, with 11 bases between. The CDR3 nucleotides read TGCGCCAGCAGCTCAGGGGAAAGGACCGGGGAGCTGTTTTTT. It codes for CASSSGERTGELFF.

This clonotype was seen ten or more times. The rearrangement uses TRBV5-1 and TRBJ2-6; tentatively, D is TRBD2 (6 bases). The CDR3 extends over 16 amino acids. V was trimmed by 0 bases and J by 4 bases, leaving 11 bases between them. Germline loops: CDR1 SGHRS, CDR2 YFSETQ. CDR3 DNA: TGCGCCAGCAGCTTGGCCGGGAGAACCGGGGCCAACGTCCTGACTTTC. This sequence encodes CASSLAGRTGANVLTF.

V gene TRBV20-1 combines with J gene TRBJ1-5, with 11 bases matching TRBD1. V lost 0 bases and J lost 6; bases outside the gene matches: 1. The CDR3 is 14 amino acids. CDR1 and CDR2 from the germline V gene are DFQATT and SNEGSKA (reference sequence). CDR3 residues: CSAREGTGGQPQHF. The CDR3 DNA follows: TGCAGTGCTAGAGAAGGGACAGGGGGTCAGCCCCAGCATTTT.

In this sample, this clonotype turned up many times. The CDR3 region is CASSLSQGLAGGHEQYF. In nucleotides, the CDR3 is TGTGCCAGCAGTTTGTCCCAGGGACTAGCGGGAGGGCACGAGCAGTACTTC. The V call is TRBV28, the J call TRBJ2-7; 16 bases agree with TRBD2. The length of the CDR3 is 17 residues. The junction had 7 bases not matched to a gene; V was cut back by 3 bases and J by 5 bases. Germline V CDR1 and CDR2: MDHEN, SYDVKM.

This clonotype has a single count. For the CDR3, the DNA is TGTGCCAGCTCACCGGGGAGGGTCCCCTACGAGCAGTACTTC. It translates to CASSPGRVPYEQYF. The chain employs TRBV18 and TRBJ2-7, with TRBD2 identical over 7 bases. Germline CDR1 is KGHSH and CDR2 is LQKENI. V was clipped by 3 bases and J by 2 bases; unmatched bases: 4. This CDR3 has 14 amino acids.

At least ten counts were recorded for this clonotype. The chain couples TRBV7-9 to TRBJ2-1; no reliable D call. Germline CDR1 SEHNR, CDR2 FQNEAQ (reference sequence). Trimming pared 1 base from V and 7 bases from J, leaving 8 bases between. The CDR3 length is 13 residues. The CDR3 coding sequence is TGTGCCAGCAGCTTAGGGCAGAGTAATGAGCAGTTCTTC. Protein: CASSLGQSNEQFF.

This clonotype was observed many times. Here the CDR3 reads CASTSGTSGRAGELFF. The CDR3, as DNA: TGTGCCAGTACCTCCGGGACTAGCGGGAGGGCCGGGGAGCTGTTTTTT. The chain couples TRBV19 to TRBJ2-2, with TRBD2 matching over 16 bases. Germline CDR1 LNHDA, CDR2 SQIVND (reference sequence). V was clipped by 7 bases and J by 6 bases; unmatched bases: 5. The CDR3 extends over 16 amino acids.

This clonotype was recorded a few times. The chain joins TRBV6-1 to TRBJ1-6; 8 bases are a match to TRBD1. The CDR3 has 14 residues. The germline V gene has CDR1 MNHNS and CDR2 SASEGT. V lost 2 bases, J lost 9 bases, and 3 bases stayed unmatched. The CDR3 nucleotides are TGTGCCAGCAGTGAATTGGACAGGGTTTCACCCCTCCACTTT. Residues: CASSELDRVSPLHF.